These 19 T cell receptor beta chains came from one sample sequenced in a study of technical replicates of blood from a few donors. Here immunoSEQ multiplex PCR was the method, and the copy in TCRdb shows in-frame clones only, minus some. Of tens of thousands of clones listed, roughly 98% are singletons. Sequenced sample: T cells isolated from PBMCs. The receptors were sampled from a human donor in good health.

In nucleotides, the CDR3 is TGTGCCAGCAGCCGGCGGGGGAATCAGCCCCAGCATTTT. It specifies CASSRRGNQPQHF. This chain joins TRBV5-6 and TRBJ1-5; D is possibly TRBD1 (5 bases). In germline, CDR1 is SGHDT, CDR2 YYEEEE. Trimming took off 4 bases at V and 4 bases at J, with 9 bases between the two ends. The CDR3 runs to 13 residues.

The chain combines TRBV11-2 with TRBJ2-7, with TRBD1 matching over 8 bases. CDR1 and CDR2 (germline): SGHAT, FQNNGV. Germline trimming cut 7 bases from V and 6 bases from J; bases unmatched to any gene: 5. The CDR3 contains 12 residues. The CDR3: CASTTTGVEQYF. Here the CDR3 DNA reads TGTGCCAGCACCACGACAGGGGTCGAGCAGTACTTC.

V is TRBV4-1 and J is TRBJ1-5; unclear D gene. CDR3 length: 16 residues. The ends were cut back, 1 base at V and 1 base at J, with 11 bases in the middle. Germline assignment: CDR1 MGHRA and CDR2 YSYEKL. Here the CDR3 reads CASSQGGLGSNQPQHF. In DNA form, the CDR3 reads TGCGCCAGCAGCCAAGGAGGGTTAGGGAGCAATCAGCCCCAGCATTTT.

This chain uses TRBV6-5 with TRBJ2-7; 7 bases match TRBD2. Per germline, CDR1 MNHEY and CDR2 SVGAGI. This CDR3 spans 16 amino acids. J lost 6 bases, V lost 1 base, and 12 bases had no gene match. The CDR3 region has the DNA TGTGCCAGCAGTTACTTTCCCGGACTAGAGACCGGCGAGCAGTACTTC. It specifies CASSYFPGLETGEQYF.

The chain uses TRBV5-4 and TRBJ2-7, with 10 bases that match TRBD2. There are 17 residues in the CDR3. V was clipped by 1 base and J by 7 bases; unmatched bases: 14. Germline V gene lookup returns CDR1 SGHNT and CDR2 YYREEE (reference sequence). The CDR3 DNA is TGTGCCAGCAGCTTGTCTCCACTAGCGGGAAGCTTGGTGGAGCAGTACTTC. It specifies CASSLSPLAGSLVEQYF.

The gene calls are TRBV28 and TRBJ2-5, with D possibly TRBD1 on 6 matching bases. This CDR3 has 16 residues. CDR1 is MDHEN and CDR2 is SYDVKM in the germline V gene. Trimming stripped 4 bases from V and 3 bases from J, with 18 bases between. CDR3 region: CASSYVGADVEETQYF. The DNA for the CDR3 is TGTGCCAGCAGTTATGTGGGGGCTGATGTAGAAGAGACCCAGTACTTC.

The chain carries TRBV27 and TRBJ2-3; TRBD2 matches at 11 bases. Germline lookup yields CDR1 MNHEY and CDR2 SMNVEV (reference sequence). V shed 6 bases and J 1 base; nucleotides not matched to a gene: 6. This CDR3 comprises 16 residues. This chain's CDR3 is CASRGLAGGGTDTQYF. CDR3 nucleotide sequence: TGTGCCAGCAGGGGGCTAGCGGGGGGCGGCACAGATACGCAGTATTTT.

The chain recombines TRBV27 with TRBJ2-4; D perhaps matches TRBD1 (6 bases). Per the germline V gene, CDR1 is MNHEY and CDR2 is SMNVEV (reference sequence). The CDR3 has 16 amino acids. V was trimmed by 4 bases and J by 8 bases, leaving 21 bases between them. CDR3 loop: CASSYSRGTLVDIQYF. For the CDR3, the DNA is TGTGCCAGCAGTTACTCTAGGGGGACCCTCGTAGACATTCAGTACTTC.

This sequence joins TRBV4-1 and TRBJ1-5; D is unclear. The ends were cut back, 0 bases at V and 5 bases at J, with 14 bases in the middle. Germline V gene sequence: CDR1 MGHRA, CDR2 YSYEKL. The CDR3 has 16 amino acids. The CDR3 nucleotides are TGCGCCAGCAGCCAAGAAGAGGGCAGTGGGCATCAGCCCCAGCATTTT. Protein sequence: CASSQEEGSGHQPQHF.

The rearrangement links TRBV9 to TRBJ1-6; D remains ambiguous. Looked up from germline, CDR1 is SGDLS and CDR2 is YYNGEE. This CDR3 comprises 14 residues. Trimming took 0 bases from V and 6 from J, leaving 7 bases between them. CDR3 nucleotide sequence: TGTGCCAGCAGCGTAGGAGGGAGTAATTCACCCCTCCACTTT. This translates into CASSVGGSNSPLHF.

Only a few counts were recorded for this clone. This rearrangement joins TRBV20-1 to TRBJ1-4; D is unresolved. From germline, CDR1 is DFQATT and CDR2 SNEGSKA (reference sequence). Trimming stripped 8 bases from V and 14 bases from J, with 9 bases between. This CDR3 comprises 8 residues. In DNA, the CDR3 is TGCAGTCCCAGTTACCTGTTTTTT. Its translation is CSPSYLFF.

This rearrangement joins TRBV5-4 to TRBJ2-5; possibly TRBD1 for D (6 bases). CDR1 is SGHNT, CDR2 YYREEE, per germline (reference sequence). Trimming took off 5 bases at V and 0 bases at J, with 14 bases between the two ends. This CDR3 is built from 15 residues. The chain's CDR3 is CASSLGQQYQETQYF. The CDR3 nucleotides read TGTGCCAGCAGTCTAGGACAGCAGTACCAAGAGACCCAGTACTTC. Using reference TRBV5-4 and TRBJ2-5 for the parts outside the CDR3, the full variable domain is ETGVTQSPTHLIKTRGQQVTLRCSSQSGHNTVSWYQQALGQGPQFIFQYYREEENGRGNFPPRFSGLQFPNYSSELNVNALELDDSALYLCASSLGQQYQETQYFGPGTRLLVL.

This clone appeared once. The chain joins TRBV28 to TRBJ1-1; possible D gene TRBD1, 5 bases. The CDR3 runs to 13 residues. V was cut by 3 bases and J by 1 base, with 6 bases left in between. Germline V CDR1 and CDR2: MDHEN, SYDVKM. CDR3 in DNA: TGTGCCAGCAGTTTTGGACAGAACACTGAAGCTTTCTTT. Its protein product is CASSFGQNTEAFF.

The DNA for the CDR3 is TGCGCCAGCAGCCAAGTCGGGGGGCGGTACACTGAAGCTTTCTTT. Protein product: CASSQVGGRYTEAFF. The chain carries TRBV4-1 and TRBJ1-1; maybe TRBD1 (6 bases). The CDR3 runs to 15 residues. Trimming took 1 base from V and 3 from J, leaving 12 bases between them. Germline values: CDR1 MGHRA, CDR2 YSYEKL.

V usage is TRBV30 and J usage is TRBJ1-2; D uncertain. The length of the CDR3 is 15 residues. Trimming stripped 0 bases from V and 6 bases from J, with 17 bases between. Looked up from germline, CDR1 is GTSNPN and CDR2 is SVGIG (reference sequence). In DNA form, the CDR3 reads TGTGCCTGGAGTGTGAGAAGCTCGCTTATTGATGGCTACACCTTC. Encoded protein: CAWSVRSSLIDGYTF.

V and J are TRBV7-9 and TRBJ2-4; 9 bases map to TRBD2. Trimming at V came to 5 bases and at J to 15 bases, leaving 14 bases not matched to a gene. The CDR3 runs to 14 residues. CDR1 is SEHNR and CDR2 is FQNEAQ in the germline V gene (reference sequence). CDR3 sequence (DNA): TGTGCCAGCAGCCAATTCGGGACTAGCACAGTTGGGTACTTC. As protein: CASSQFGTSTVGYF.

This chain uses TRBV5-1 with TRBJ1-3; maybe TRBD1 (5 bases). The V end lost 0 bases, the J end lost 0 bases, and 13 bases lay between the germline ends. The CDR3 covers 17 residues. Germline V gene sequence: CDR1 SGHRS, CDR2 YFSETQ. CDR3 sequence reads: CASSLEGLQTSGNTIYF. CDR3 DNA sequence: TGCGCCAGCAGCTTGGAGGGACTCCAAACCTCTGGAAACACCATATATTTT.

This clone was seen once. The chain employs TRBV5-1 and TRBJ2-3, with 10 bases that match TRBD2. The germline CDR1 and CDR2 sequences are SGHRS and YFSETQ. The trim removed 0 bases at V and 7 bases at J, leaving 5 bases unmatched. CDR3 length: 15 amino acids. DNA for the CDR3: TGCGCCAGCAGCTTGGAAGCGGGAGGGCCGCATACGCAGTATTTT. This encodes CASSLEAGGPHTQYF.

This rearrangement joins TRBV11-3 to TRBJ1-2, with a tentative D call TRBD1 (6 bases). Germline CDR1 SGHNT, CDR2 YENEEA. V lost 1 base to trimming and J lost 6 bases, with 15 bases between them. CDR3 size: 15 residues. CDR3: CASSLGGQFENGYTF. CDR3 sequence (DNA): TGTGCCAGCAGCTTAGGAGGACAGTTCGAGAATGGCTACACCTTC.